This T cell receptor (beta chain) was captured by sequencing in a study of T cell responses to AZD1222 COVID-19 vaccine. Sequenced by immunoSEQ multiplex PCR; TCRdb stores in-frame clones only, minus some. Here the sample spans under 70,000 clones, roughly 80% being singletons. The CDR3 spans 13 residues. CDR1 is MDHEN and CDR2 is SYDVKM in the germline V gene. J lost 9 bases, V lost 6 bases, and 8 bases had no gene match. The sequencing used peripheral blood, collected 28 days after the second AZD1222 dose. The rearrangement links TRBV28 to TRBJ2-1; 7 nucleotides align to TRBD1. The sequence was obtained from an adult who received the AZD1222 COVID-19 vaccine. CDR3 region: CASRVRGPVEQFF. The CDR3 coding sequence is TGTGCCAGCAGGGTAAGGGGGCCAGTTGAGCAGTTCTTC.